Listed below are T cell receptor beta chains from one sample, sequenced in a study of blood T cell repertoires in COVID-19. Profiling relied on immunoSEQ multiplex PCR, and the TCRdb table lists in-frame clones only, not all of them. The sample contains about 110,000 clones, roughly 88% of which appear only once. The material sequenced was peripheral blood. Receptors originate from a woman aged 80 or over with active or convalescent COVID-19. The CDR3 runs from the conserved cysteine through the conserved F or W. The D gene is left open where the match is weak. Clone size is not always given. Where it is, it says once, few, many or a class for expanded clones.

CDR3 | DNA | V | size | J | D
CASSGTGGQPQHF | TGTGCCAGCAGCGGGACAGGGGGTCAGCCCCAGCATTTT | TRBV3-1/TRBV3-2 | . | TRBJ1-5 | TRBD1
CASSNWDRARTGYGYTF | TGTGCCAGCAGCAACTGGGACAGGGCAAGGACTGGCTATGGCTACACCTTC | TRBV5-8 | once | TRBJ1-2 | TRBD1
CASSQALAGVDEQFF | TGTGCCAGCAGCCAAGCACTAGCGGGAGTAGATGAGCAGTTCTTC | TRBV3-1/TRBV3-2 | . | TRBJ2-1 | TRBD2
CASSVFHGGSSYNEQFF | TGTGCCAGCAGCGTTTTCCACGGCGGGAGCTCCTACAATGAGCAGTTCTTC | TRBV9 | . | TRBJ2-1 | TRBD2
CASSLGDRERDTQYF | TGTGCCAGCAGCTTAGGGGACAGGGAGAGGGATACGCAGTATTTT | TRBV7-9 | . | TRBJ2-3 | TRBD1
CASSLRSHGLLNTEAFF | TGTGCCAGCAGCTTGCGATCCCACGGACTGCTGAACACTGAAGCTTTCTTT | TRBV5-5 | once | TRBJ1-1 | .
CASRRGGPGGEKLFF | TGTGCCAGCAGGCGGGGGGGACCCGGGGGAGAAAAACTGTTTTTT | TRBV27 | . | TRBJ1-4 | .
CASTPLAGVAGAANEQFF | TGTGCCAGCACTCCTCTGGCAGGGGTAGCGGGAGCAGCCAATGAGCAGTTCTTC | TRBV7-9 | . | TRBJ2-1 | TRBD2
CASSFGTFLSPLHF | TGTGCCAGCAGTTTTGGGACATTTTTGTCACCCCTCCACTTT | TRBV27 | . | TRBJ1-6 | .
CASGIGQGVAGANVLTF | TGTGCCAGTGGAATAGGGCAGGGGGTCGCTGGGGCCAACGTCCTGACTTTC | TRBV19 | . | TRBJ2-6 | TRBD1
CAISESILRAGGSEQYF | TGTGCCATCAGTGAGTCGATCCTCCGGGCAGGGGGCAGCGAGCAGTACTTC | TRBV10-3 | . | TRBJ2-7 | TRBD1
CASSLIQRLGYNEQFF | TGTGCCAGCAGTTTAATTCAGCGCTTGGGCTACAATGAGCAGTTCTTC | TRBV27 | . | TRBJ2-1 | .
CASSLSWQNFYEQYF | TGTGCCAGCAGTTTATCTTGGCAGAATTTCTACGAGCAGTACTTC | TRBV27 | . | TRBJ2-7 | .
CASSLKRDGVAGMDEQFF | TGTGCCAGCAGCCTGAAAAGGGACGGTGTAGCGGGAATGGATGAGCAGTTCTTC | TRBV7-3 | . | TRBJ2-1 | TRBD2
CASSLFPAGGQETQYF | TGTGCCAGCAGCTTATTCCCAGCGGGAGGGCAAGAGACCCAGTACTTC | TRBV11-3 | once | TRBJ2-5 | TRBD2
CASSPRQGNQPQHF | TGTGCCAGCAGCCCCCGACAGGGAAATCAGCCCCAGCATTTT | TRBV28 | . | TRBJ1-5 | TRBD1
CASSSGHSGNQPQHF | TGTGCCAGCAGTTCGGGACATAGTGGCAATCAGCCCCAGCATTTT | TRBV28 | . | TRBJ1-5 | .
CASSLARGGYTDTQYF | TGTGCCAGCAGCTTAGCTAGGGGAGGTTACACAGATACGCAGTATTTT | TRBV7-9 | many | TRBJ2-3 | .
CASTRQQCMAGTTTYEQYF | TGCGCCAGCACCCGCCAGCAGTGTATGGCAGGGACTACTACCTACGAGCAGTACTTC | TRBV10-1 | . | TRBJ2-7 | TRBD2
CASSSRVAGSSYNEQFF | TGTGCCAGCAGCTCCCGCGTAGCGGGGAGCTCCTACAATGAGCAGTTCTTC | TRBV4-2 | . | TRBJ2-1 | TRBD2
CASSSGTSGLSYNEQFF | TGTGCCAGCAGCTCCGGGACTAGCGGTCTATCCTACAATGAGCAGTTCTTC | TRBV5-4 | . | TRBJ2-1 | TRBD2
CASSVGNRGTGELFF | TGTGCCAGCAGCGTAGGAAATCGGGGCACCGGGGAGCTGTTTTTT | TRBV9 | . | TRBJ2-2 | .